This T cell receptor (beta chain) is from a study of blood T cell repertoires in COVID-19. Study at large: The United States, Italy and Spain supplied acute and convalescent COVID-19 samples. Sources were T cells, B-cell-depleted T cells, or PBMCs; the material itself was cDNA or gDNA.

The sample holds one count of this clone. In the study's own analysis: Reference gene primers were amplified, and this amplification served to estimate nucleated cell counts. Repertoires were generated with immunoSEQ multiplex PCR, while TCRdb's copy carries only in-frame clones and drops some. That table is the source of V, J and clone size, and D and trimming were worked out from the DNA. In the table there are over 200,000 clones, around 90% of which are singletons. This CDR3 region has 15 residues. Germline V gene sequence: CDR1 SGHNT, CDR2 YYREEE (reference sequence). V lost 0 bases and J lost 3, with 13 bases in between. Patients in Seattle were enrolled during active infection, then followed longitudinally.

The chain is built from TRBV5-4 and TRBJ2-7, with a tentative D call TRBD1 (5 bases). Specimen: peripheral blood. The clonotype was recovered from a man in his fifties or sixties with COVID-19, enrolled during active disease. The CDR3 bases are TGTGCCAGCAGCTTGGACAGGAATGCGATCTACGAGCAGTACTTC. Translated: CASSLDRNAIYEQYF. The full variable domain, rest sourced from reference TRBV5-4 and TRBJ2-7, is ETGVTQSPTHLIKTRGQQVTLRCSSQSGHNTVSWYQQALGQGPQFIFQYYREEENGRGNFPPRFSGLQFPNYSSELNVNALELDDSALYLCASSLDRNAIYEQYFGPGTRLTVT.